This T cell receptor beta chain was captured in a study of STAT5B mutations in CD4+ large granular lymphocyte leukemia. TCRdb keeps only in-frame clones here, not all; method: immunoSEQ multiplex PCR. Here the sample spans tens of thousands of clones, approximately 76% being singletons. The sample taken for sequencing was CD4+ T cells from blood buffy coats. This TCR came from a human donor in good health.

The CDR3 sequence: CASSSGFRDGYTF. The DNA of the CDR3 is TGTGCCAGCAGTTCCGGGTTTCGGGATGGCTACACCTTC. This chain uses TRBV28 with TRBJ1-2; D is ambiguous. Germline assignment: CDR1 MDHEN and CDR2 SYDVKM. V was pared by 4 bases and J by 6 bases, with 12 bases between. This CDR3 is built from 13 residues.